This T cell receptor (beta chain) came from a study of OX40 agonist ivuxolimab in advanced cancers. Clones were sequenced by immunoSEQ multiplex PCR, and TCRdb holds only the in-frame ones, with some missing. The table lists roughly 79,000 clones, about 89% of them singletons, with 1.5% to 2% in the top ten. This clone was recorded once. V was trimmed by 4 bases and J by 3 bases, leaving 6 bases between them. The CDR3 consists of 13 residues. Per germline, CDR1 MNHNY and CDR2 SVGAGI (reference sequence). The clonotype comes from an adult with an advanced solid tumor such as melanoma, head and neck, liver or kidney cancer. The V call is TRBV6-6, the J call TRBJ2-2; no definite D call. Sequencing was performed on CD4+ or CD8+ T cells sorted from blood, taken in a trial of the OX40 agonist ivuxolimab. The CDR3 DNA sequence: TGTGCCAGCAGTTCTGGGTACACCGGGGAGCTGTTTTTT. It specifies CASSSGYTGELFF.